Shown below are 7 T cell receptor beta chains from a single sample sequenced in a study of shared clonotypes between healthy human individuals. Profiled with immunoSEQ multiplex PCR; TCRdb holds only in-frame clones, not every one. The sample holds hundreds of thousands of clones, roughly 80% seen once. Sequencing was carried out using memory CD4+ T cells sorted from blood. Regarding subset: CD45RA-negative fraction. These receptors came from a man aged 25 to 45 in good health.

The rearrangement uses TRBV7-3 and TRBJ2-7; TRBD2 aligns across 8 bases. Looked up from germline, CDR1 is SGHTA and CDR2 is FQGTGA. The CDR3 loop spans 16 amino acids. Trimming cost V 1 base and J 2 bases; bases outside gene matches: 7. CDR3 in DNA: TGTGCCAGCAGCTTAAGGGCGACTAGCGAGCCCTACGAGCAGTACTTC. Encoded protein: CASSLRATSEPYEQYF.

The V call is TRBV19, the J call TRBJ1-1; D gene unclear. Germline CDR1 and CDR2: LNHDA and SQIVND (reference sequence). The CDR3 covers 13 residues. Trimming took 7 bases from V and 0 from J, leaving 9 bases between them. For the CDR3, the DNA is TGTGCCAGTATAGGGTCCATGAACACTGAAGCTTTCTTT. This sequence encodes CASIGSMNTEAFF. The entire variable domain, with the rest obtained from reference TRBV19 and TRBJ1-1, is as follows: DGGITQSPKYLFRKEGQNVTLSCEQNLNHDAMYWYRQDPGQGLRLIYYSQIVNDFQKGDIAEGYSVSREKKESFPLTVTSAQKNPTAFYLCASIGSMNTEAFFGQGTRLTVV.

This rearrangement joins TRBV5-1 to TRBJ2-1; no clear D gene. Trimming stripped 0 bases from V and 1 base from J, with 11 bases between. CDR1 SGHRS and CDR2 YFSETQ come from the germline V gene. CDR3 size: 16 residues. CDR3 protein: CASSLGVGPSYNEQFF. CDR3 bases: TGCGCCAGCAGCTTGGGTGTCGGGCCGTCCTACAATGAGCAGTTCTTC. Full variable domain (remainder filled in from reference TRBV5-1 and TRBJ2-1): KAGVTQTPRYLIKTRGQQVTLSCSPISGHRSVSWYQQTPGQGLQFLFEYFSETQRNKGNFPGRFSGRQFSNSRSEMNVSTLELGDSALYLCASSLGVGPSYNEQFFGPGTRLTVL.

The chain recombines TRBV6-6 with TRBJ2-3; unclear D gene. Germline V lookup: CDR1 MNHNY, CDR2 SVGAGI (reference sequence). This CDR3 region has 11 residues. V lost 7 bases to trimming and J lost 2 bases, with 4 bases between them. The CDR3 DNA follows: TGTGCCAGCACCTTCACAGATACGCAGTATTTT. This translates into CASTFTDTQYF.

The V call is TRBV7-2, the J call TRBJ2-7; 9 bases line up with TRBD2. Per the germline V gene, CDR1 is SGHTA and CDR2 is FQGNSA. CDR3 length equals 16 residues. The ends lost 0 bases at V and 3 bases at J; junction bases unmatched: 6. The CDR3 DNA reads TGTGCCAGCAGCTTAGCGGCGGGAGGGCCGGGCTACGAGCAGTACTTC. Its translation is CASSLAAGGPGYEQYF.

This clone showed up many times. The sample contains more than one DNA sequence encoding this CDR3. V gene TRBV30 combines with J gene TRBJ1-6, with D uncertain. The ends were cut back, 2 bases at V and 0 bases at J, with 5 bases in the middle. Germline CDR1 and CDR2: GTSNPN and SVGIG (reference sequence). This CDR3 has 14 residues. The CDR3 protein is CAWSRSSYNSPLHF. CDR3 sequence (DNA): TGTGCCTGGAGTAGAAGCTCCTATAATTCACCCCTCCACTTT.

The V and J genes are TRBV2 and TRBJ2-1; D not certain. This CDR3 has 17 residues. Per germline, CDR1 SNHLY and CDR2 FYNNEI. With 2 bases removed from V and 0 bases from J, the gap between germline ends came to 14 bases. This CDR3 reads CASSESAQWSSYNEQFF. For the CDR3, the DNA is TGTGCCAGCAGTGAATCTGCGCAATGGAGCTCCTACAATGAGCAGTTCTTC.